Below are 21 T cell receptor beta chains sequenced from a single sample in a study of somatic mutations in cytotoxic T cells in rheumatoid arthritis. Profiled with immunoSEQ multiplex PCR; TCRdb holds only in-frame clones, not every one. Among 20,000 or so clones listed, about 80% were seen once. Sequenced sample: CD8+ T cells sorted from blood. The origin of the receptors is a man aged 18 to 35 with rheumatoid arthritis.

V is TRBV7-9 and J is TRBJ2-1; weak D call: TRBD1 (5 bases). V gave up 1 base and J gave up 3 bases, with 10 bases separating them. The CDR3 extends over 15 amino acids. Germline CDR1 is SEHNR and CDR2 is FQNEAQ (reference sequence). CDR3 protein: CASSLVTANYNEQFF. The CDR3 DNA is TGTGCCAGCAGCTTAGTGACAGCTAACTACAATGAGCAGTTCTTC. Complete variable domain (other parts from reference TRBV7-9 and TRBJ2-1): DTGVSQNPRHKITKRGQNVTFRCDPISEHNRLYWYRQTLGQGPEFLTYFQNEAQLEKSRLLSDRFSAERPKGSFSTLEIQRTEQGDSAMYLCASSLVTANYNEQFFGPGTRLTVL.

The V call is TRBV11-3, the J call TRBJ2-3; 9 bases align to TRBD1. This CDR3 region has 15 residues. With V trimmed by 5 bases and J by 4 bases, 7 bases remained unmatched. Per the germline V gene, CDR1 is SGHNT and CDR2 is YENEEA. The CDR3 here is CASSARDRDPDTQYF. The CDR3 bases are TGTGCCAGCAGCGCCCGGGACAGGGATCCAGATACGCAGTATTTT.

The V and J genes are TRBV30 and TRBJ2-7; 7 bases match TRBD1. The CDR3 consists of 13 residues. Trimming cost V 1 base and J 3 bases; bases outside gene matches: 3. Germline V CDR1 and CDR2: GTSNPN, SVGIG (reference sequence). CDR3 amino acids: CAWSAWDSYEQYF. CDR3 in DNA: TGTGCCTGGAGTGCCTGGGACAGCTACGAGCAGTACTTC.

This chain joins TRBV5-5 and TRBJ2-7, with D hard to call. Trimming cost V 4 bases and J 5 bases, with 16 bases left between them. The CDR3 consists of 14 residues. CDR1 and CDR2 (germline): SGHKS, YYEKEE (reference sequence). The CDR3 DNA sequence: TGTGCCAGCAGCCCAGAGTCCATACGGGACGAGCAGTACTTC. Translating it yields CASSPESIRDEQYF.

This chain connects TRBV4-1 to TRBJ1-2; D is perhaps TRBD1 (5 bases). Germline assignment: CDR1 MGHRA and CDR2 YSYEKL. This CDR3 has 16 amino acids. The V end lost 4 bases, the J end lost 2 bases, and 17 bases lay between the germline ends. The CDR3 nucleotides read TGCGCCAGCAGCCCGTTAGGCAGGGCGCTCAACTATGGCTACACCTTC. This sequence encodes CASSPLGRALNYGYTF.

The CDR3 spells CASSETANEQYF. CDR3 in DNA: TGTGCCAGCAGCGAGACAGCGAACGAGCAGTACTTC. The chain has TRBV7-9 and TRBJ2-7, with TRBD1 as a possible D gene (5 bases). Between the trimmed V and J ends, which lost 5 bases and 5 bases, there was a span of 10 bases. The germline CDR1 and CDR2 sequences are SEHNR and FQNEAQ (reference sequence). The CDR3 runs 12 residues.

The table lists this clone with a count of one. The chain is built from TRBV9 and TRBJ2-1; D gene uncertain. Germline values: CDR1 SGDLS, CDR2 YYNGEE. The CDR3 runs to 15 residues. V was clipped by 0 bases and J by 5 bases, with 12 bases between them. CDR3 in amino acids: CASSVEATDDNEQFF. In DNA, the CDR3 is TGTGCCAGCAGCGTAGAGGCTACGGACGACAATGAGCAGTTCTTC.

The chain joins TRBV5-5 to TRBJ1-1; D gene unclear. Trimming took off 1 base at V and 0 bases at J, with 7 bases between the two ends. This CDR3 comprises 14 residues. CDR1 and CDR2 (germline): SGHKS, YYEKEE (reference sequence). The CDR3 reads CASSLWVLNTEAFF. For the CDR3, the DNA is TGTGCCAGCAGCTTGTGGGTCCTGAACACTGAAGCTTTCTTT.

The chain recombines TRBV9 with TRBJ2-1, with a weak D call TRBD1 (7 bases). This CDR3 is built from 14 residues. Germline-derived CDR1 and CDR2 are SGDLS and YYNGEE. With 0 bases removed from V and 8 bases from J, the gap between germline ends came to 12 bases. The CDR3 sequence is CASSVAGGGDEQFF. CDR3 in DNA: TGTGCCAGCAGCGTAGCTGGAGGGGGCGATGAGCAGTTCTTC.

A single count supports this clone. V gene TRBV9 combines with J gene TRBJ1-2, with 9 bases aligning to TRBD1. The J segment lost 8 bases and the V segment lost 4 bases, leaving 12 bases of the junction unmatched. This CDR3 has 15 amino acids. CDR1 and CDR2 (germline): SGDLS, YYNGEE. This chain's CDR3 is CASSFKTGTGLGYTF. The CDR3 DNA reads TGTGCCAGCAGCTTTAAAACCGGGACAGGGCTCGGCTACACCTTC. The complete variable domain, with remaining parts taken from reference TRBV9 and TRBJ1-2, reads DSGVTQTPKHLITATGQRVTLRCSPRSGDLSVYWYQQSLDQGLQFLIQYYNGEERAKGNILERFSAQQFPDLHSELNLSSLELGDSALYFCASSFKTGTGLGYTFGSGTRLTVV.

The V gene is TRBV29-1, the J gene TRBJ2-1; D is perhaps TRBD1 (6 bases). The CDR3 contains 19 residues. V lost 7 bases and J 0 bases, leaving 28 bases between the germline ends. CDR1 SQVTM and CDR2 ANQGSEA come from the germline V gene. CDR3 residues: CSGSGIVGTPIYSYNEQFF. In nucleotides, the CDR3 is TGCAGCGGATCGGGGATTGTCGGGACACCGATATACTCCTACAATGAGCAGTTCTTC.

V is TRBV6-1 and J is TRBJ1-1, with no clear D. The CDR3 sequence is 14 residues long. In germline, CDR1 is MNHNS, CDR2 SASEGT. The V gene lost 1 base and the J gene lost 4 bases, with 10 bases spanning the gap. This chain's CDR3 is CASSEGSEATEAFF. CDR3 nucleotides: TGTGCCAGCAGTGAAGGGTCGGAGGCCACTGAAGCTTTCTTT.

This clone turned up a few times. V gene TRBV7-9 combines with J gene TRBJ2-3; unclear D gene. V was pared by 4 bases and J by 1 base, with 3 bases between. The CDR3 is 12 amino acids. The V gene's germline CDR1 is SEHNR and CDR2 FQNEAQ (reference sequence). The CDR3 is CASSSGTDTQYF. Here the CDR3 DNA reads TGTGCCAGCAGCTCAGGCACAGATACGCAGTATTTT.

This clone was counted only a few times. The chain has TRBV4-2 and TRBJ1-5; D unclear. Looked up from germline, CDR1 is LGHNA and CDR2 is YNFKEQ. The CDR3 runs to 12 residues. V lost 1 base, J lost 7 bases, and 5 bases lay in between. The CDR3: CASSQGSQPQHF. CDR3 DNA sequence: TGTGCCAGCAGCCAAGGATCACAGCCCCAGCATTTT.

The chain couples TRBV6-5 to TRBJ2-7; 13 nucleotides match TRBD2. Trimming at V came to 6 bases and at J to 6 bases, leaving 5 bases not matched to a gene. The CDR3 spans 14 residues. The germline gives CDR1 MNHEY, CDR2 SVGAGI. The CDR3, as DNA: TGTGCCAGCAGCCTGACTAGCGGGGGGACCGAGCAGTACTTC. Its translation: CASSLTSGGTEQYF.

The sample holds one count of this clone. V usage is TRBV27 and J usage is TRBJ1-1; D is unclear. This CDR3 has 13 amino acids. Germline V gives CDR1 MNHEY, CDR2 SMNVEV (reference sequence). V lost 5 bases, J lost 2 bases, and 9 bases lay in between. The CDR3 region has the DNA TGTGCCAGCAGTGCGACTCTCAACACTGAAGCTTTCTTT. It is translated as CASSATLNTEAFF.

Of note for this clone: A read error may produce the germline difference seen at one junction end. The chain is built from TRBV7-7 and TRBJ2-7, with 9 nucleotides matching TRBD1. The CDR3 sequence is 14 residues long. Germline lookup yields CDR1 SSHAT and CDR2 FNYEAQ (reference sequence). CDR3 protein: CASSSGQGSYEQYF. The CDR3 nucleotides read TGTGCTAGCAGCTCGGGACAGGGCTCCTACGAGCAGTACTTC.

A single count supports this clone. This chain joins TRBV6-5 and TRBJ1-2; unclear D gene. CDR1 and CDR2 (germline): MNHEY, SVGAGI. The CDR3 consists of 13 residues. Trimming removed 4 bases from V and 3 bases from J, with 9 bases in between. CDR3 in DNA: TGTGCCAGCAGTTGGAACCAAGACTATGGCTACACCTTC. Translating it yields CASSWNQDYGYTF.

This sequence joins TRBV19 and TRBJ2-3; the D gene is possibly TRBD2 (5 bases). The germline V gene has CDR1 LNHDA and CDR2 SQIVND (reference sequence). V shed 3 bases and J shed 0 bases, with 19 bases lying between them. The CDR3 has 18 residues. The CDR3 DNA is TGTGCCAGTAGTATCCTCCCGGGGAGAGCGGCTAGCACAGATACGCAGTATTTT. Protein: CASSILPGRAASTDTQYF. The whole variable domain, filled in from reference TRBV19 and TRBJ2-3, reads DGGITQSPKYLFRKEGQNVTLSCEQNLNHDAMYWYRQDPGQGLRLIYYSQIVNDFQKGDIAEGYSVSREKKESFPLTVTSAQKNPTAFYLCASSILPGRAASTDTQYFGPGTRLTVL.

The chain uses TRBV10-3 and TRBJ2-7; 8 bases are shared with TRBD1. With V trimmed by 7 bases and J by 3 bases, 11 bases remained unmatched. This CDR3 is 15 amino acids long. The germline CDR1 and CDR2 sequences are ENHRY and SYGVKD. CDR3 nucleotide sequence: TGTGCCATCAAGGCGGCGGCAGGGGGCCTCTACGAGCAGTACTTC. It yields the protein CAIKAAAGGLYEQYF.

The chain employs TRBV10-3 and TRBJ1-2, with D hard to call. The CDR3 is made up of 15 amino acids. Germline-derived CDR1 and CDR2 are ENHRY and SYGVKD. The ends were cut back, 4 bases at V and 4 bases at J, with 16 bases in the middle. Written as DNA, the CDR3 is TGTGCCATCAGTGGGGTGGATATTTTAAGCTATGGCTACACCTTC. Its protein is CAISGVDILSYGYTF.